This entry features one T cell receptor (beta chain) sequence. Here immunoSEQ multiplex PCR was the method, and the copy in TCRdb shows in-frame clones only, minus some. The sample contains about 300,000 clones, 75% to 90% of which appear only once. The data originate from a study of blood T cell repertoires in COVID-19. In the study overall: The origin of the acute and convalescent COVID-19 samples was the United States, Italy and Spain.

Sample: peripheral blood. The origin of this receptor is a man aged 18-30 years with active or convalescent COVID-19.

CDR3: CASSILLADQETQYF. The CDR3 DNA reads TGTGCCAGTAGTATCCTCCTCGCAGACCAAGAGACCCAGTACTTC. V usage is TRBV19 and J usage is TRBJ2-5; D gene uncertain. The CDR3 is made up of 15 amino acids. Trimming left V 3 bases short and J 0 bases short, with 11 bases between. In germline, CDR1 is LNHDA, CDR2 SQIVND (reference sequence).